The TCR beta chain described here comes from a study of TIL therapy for anti-PD-1-resistant metastatic lung cancer (dated by TCRdb to the early 2020s). For the study in its entirety: Tumors were harvested before any PD-1/PD-L1 blockade; patients then received nivolumab, and those progressing received lymphodepletion, expanded TIL infusion and IL-2. Enrolled patients had a median age of about 53 years (range about 38-75) and a median tumor PD-L1 proportion score of about 5.9%. The cohort was composed predominantly of lung adenocarcinoma, with a few EGFR-mutant and two ALK-rearranged tumors included, and half of patients were identified as current or former smokers. A median non-synonymous tumor mutation burden of approximately 1.4 mutations per megabase was determined across the cohort by whole-exome sequencing. T cell receptor beta sequencing of tumor and peripheral blood was used to follow clonotypes across the tumor, the expanded TIL product and serial blood samples.

A remark on this clone: Its antigen has not been determined. Base quality data are lacking; no much larger clone is found one base away.

Study-wide conclusions, independent of this receptor: Generalizability was limited because the cohort was highly selected, with more treatment-naive, never-smoker and oncogene-addicted patients included than is typical. The baseline peripheral repertoire was partially replaced by infused TIL clonotypes, which then decayed over months, and persistence showed no apparent association with response. The study protocol defined all tumor marker inferences as exploratory.

As encoded in the germline V gene, CDR1 is MNHNS while CDR2 is SASEGT. From the cysteine through the phenylalanine, the CDR3 covers 15 amino acids. Just CDR3 DNA is preserved here, 45 bases in frame from base 1. The germline V and J ends show losses of 1 base and 1 base respectively, and no gene match explains 2 bases of the junction. TCR beta CDR3 regions were amplified from genomic DNA by bias-controlled multiplex PCR with the immunoSEQ v3 hsTCRB kit. An Illumina NextSeq 500 was used to sequence the TCR libraries, reaching approximately 2 million read pairs at survey level or roughly 4.5-6 million at deep level. In the source study's methods: V, D and J genes were assigned, non-productive sequences were removed, and clonality was reported by immunoSEQ Analyzer software. To compare repertoires between infused TIL and blood, productive Simpson clonality was used along with the Morisita overlap index of productive TRB rearrangements. For each clone in blood, the absolute clonotype count was estimated by multiplying the lymphocyte count by the CD3+ fraction and by the clone's productive frequency. TCRdb carries this immuneACCESS record with in-frame sequences only. Its versions omit some clonotypes, under half of them owing to an unresolved V gene in the studies checked, with the rest unexplained. The DNA was the basis for D and trimming; V, J and clone size are from that table. Present in this sample are nearly 60,000 clones, about 70% of which were seen just once. 1.8% of the sample is in the top ten clones.

Reading the label with the study, this specimen's time point is: pre-treatment sample, taken before nivolumab and TIL therapy. Adults with stage 4 NSCLC were enrolled in a dual-center phase I trial from late 2017 to early 2020. The samples were obtained from a phase I trial that was single-arm and open-label and tested tumor-infiltrating lymphocyte therapy combined with nivolumab in advanced non-small cell lung cancer. Mononuclear cells from blood collected in EDTA tubes were isolated on a Ficoll gradient and snap-frozen as pellets, and DNA was then extracted using a Qiagen mini-prep kit. This receptor was obtained from a person aged 25-85 years with non-small cell lung cancer. The rearrangement joined TRBV6-1 to TRBJ2-3; 7 bases in the junction line up with TRBD2. The sequences come from blood, collected at baseline. The CDR3 loop reads CASSEDRGGTDTQYF. The bases are TGTGCCAGCAGTGAAGACCGGGGGGGCACAGATACGCAGTATTTT.